This T cell receptor (beta chain) comes out of a study of CD8 T cells in Susac syndrome (dated by TCRdb to about 2019). Regarding the study in general: The study used repertoire sequencing to test whether antigen drove CD8+ T cell activation and differentiation in Susac syndrome. Clonality of the CD8+ T cell repertoire was compared between about a dozen healthy donors, approximately 14 Susac syndrome patients and some 15 multiple sclerosis patients. Results the study describes overall, beyond this receptor: The number of individuals in the TCR sequencing and HLA analysis was acknowledged as relatively small.

RNA was extracted with the RNeasy kit and roughly 0.5 to 1 ug was reverse transcribed using random hexamers. The immunoSEQ multiplex PCR assay, which covers 54 Vbeta and 13 Jbeta segments, was used to amplify TCR beta CDR3 regions. PCR amplification bias was corrected using a synthetic template baseline for primer optimization and computational correction. In the paper's pipeline: Reads were annotated to V, D and J genes per IMGT and analyzed with immunoSEQ Analyzer, keeping only productive sequences. Clonality was calculated as one minus the Shannon entropy normalized by log2 of the number of productive unique sequences. Public and private clones were assessed among the 100 most prevalent clones of each patient and control. Susac-specific clones were defined as absent from healthy and MS cohorts, around 1,000 published viral clones and other ImmuneACCESS disease sequences. Starting from the raw public reads, TCRdb applied fastp trimming at Q25, assembled clones with MiXCR and retained in-frame beta chains. Rows with a matching CDR3 protein are joined into one entry that keeps the most common DNA and genes. Here the V and J calls rest on TCRdb's processing, not on the authors' analysis. Here the sample has some 450,000 distinct CDR3 sequences; 75% to 90% occur a single time. Approximately 0.12% of the sample lies in the top ten.

Peripheral blood CD8+ and CD4+ T cells from healthy donors, Susac syndrome patients and multiple sclerosis patients were profiled using high-throughput TCR beta sequencing. The multiple sclerosis controls were treatment-naive patients who had stable or active relapsing-remitting disease and met the revised McDonald criteria. Bulk CD8+ and CD4+ T cells were purified by magnetic negative isolation, while CD8+ TEMRA cells were enriched using FACS. Blood was collected in EDTA tubes and processed within 24 hours, with PBMCs isolated through density gradient centrifugation. PBMCs intended for TCR sequencing were cryopreserved in liquid nitrogen and were subsequently thawed in a 37 degrees C water bath. The sorted or isolated CD4+, CD8+ and CD8+ TEMRA cells had a purity of 90% or higher. With regard to this clonotype: Its target antigen remains unknown. The record has no base qualities; no much larger clone is one base away.

According to the germline V gene, CDR1 reads MGHRA and CDR2 reads YSYEKL. Including the terminal cysteine and phenylalanine, the CDR3 comprises 14 residues. The CDR3 DNA has 42 bases and is translated from base 1. A distance of 12 bases separates the germline ends of V and J, which lose 4 bases and 2 bases respectively. The sequencing input was CD8+ T cells from PBMCs. Rearrangement joined TRBV4-1 to TRBJ2-7, with the D gene uncertain. The clonotype comes from a human donor with multiple sclerosis. The sequenced DNA: TGCGCCAGCAGCCTCAGCAACGGCGCCTACGAGCAGTACTTC. The resulting protein is CASSLSNGAYEQYF.